This T cell receptor beta chain was profiled in a study of CD8 T cells in ankylosing spondylitis listed by TCRdb under 2017. About the investigation overall: T cell receptor beta repertoires were profiled in healthy donors and ankylosing spondylitis patients so that disease-linked TCR variants could be found. The full study cohort comprised about 25 ankylosing spondylitis patients and 85 to 120 healthy donors. Peripheral blood was sampled, and synovial fluid was also collected from ankylosing spondylitis patients.

The CDR3 measures 15 amino acids from cysteine to phenylalanine. Of all the DNA, just the CDR3 is kept, 45 bases in frame from base 1. Unmatched junction bases come to 6, with V trimmed by 5 bases and J by 0 bases. The germline V gene encodes CDR1 SEHNR and CDR2 FQNEAQ (reference sequence). In its sample, this clonotype was seen a few times. There is no known antigen for this receptor. Base quality data are lacking; no much larger clone is found one base away. The sequencer was an Illumina HiSeq 2500. Quantitative 5'-RACE with molecular barcodes was used to prepare TCR beta libraries. In the paper's pipeline: A new computational method based on a probabilistic model of VDJ rearrangement was used to identify disease-linked TCR variants. TCRdb reprocessing: public reads trimmed at Q25 with fastp, clones called with MiXCR, in-frame beta chains kept. Duplicate CDR3 protein sequences are folded into a single record with the most common DNA and genes. The V and J calls follow TCRdb's processing rather than the paper's. For this sample there are 200,000 to 250,000 distinct CDR3 sequences; around 16% appear just once. More than 40% of the sample comes from the top ten.

What the study reported, not specific to this receptor: Some TCR beta motif variants had previously been reported in synovial fluid and blood of reactive arthritis patients, which suggested common disease-initiation mechanisms. A TCR beta motif made up of under ten highly homologous amino acid variants appeared to be characteristic of blood from ankylosing spondylitis patients. The disease-linked clones showed a CD8+ phenotype and occurred at relatively low frequencies in peripheral blood. The disease-linked clones were reported to be significantly enriched in matched synovial fluid samples from ankylosing spondylitis patients.

This receptor was identified in a male donor with ankylosing spondylitis. Sequencing used blood, either unsorted or a sorted T cell fraction (not recorded which). The chain joins TRBV7-9 to TRBJ2-7; 8 junctional bases match TRBD1. The DNA sequence reads TGTGCCAGCAGCACGACGACAGGGGACTCCTACGAGCAGTACTTC. It translates as CASSTTTGDSYEQYF.